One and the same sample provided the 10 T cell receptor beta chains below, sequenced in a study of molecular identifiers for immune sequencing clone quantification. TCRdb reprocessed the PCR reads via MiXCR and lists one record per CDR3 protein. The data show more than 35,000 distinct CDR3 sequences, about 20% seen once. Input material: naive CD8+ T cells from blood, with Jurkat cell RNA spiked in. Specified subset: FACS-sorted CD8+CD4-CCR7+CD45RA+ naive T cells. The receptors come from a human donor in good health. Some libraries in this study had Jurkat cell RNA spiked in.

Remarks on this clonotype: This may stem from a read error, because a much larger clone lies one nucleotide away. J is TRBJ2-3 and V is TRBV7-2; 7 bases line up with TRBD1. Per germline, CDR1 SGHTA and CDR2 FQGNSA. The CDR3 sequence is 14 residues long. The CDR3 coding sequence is TGTGCCAGCAGCTTCGGGGCCAGGACAGGTACGCAGTATTTT. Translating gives CASSFGARTGTQYF.

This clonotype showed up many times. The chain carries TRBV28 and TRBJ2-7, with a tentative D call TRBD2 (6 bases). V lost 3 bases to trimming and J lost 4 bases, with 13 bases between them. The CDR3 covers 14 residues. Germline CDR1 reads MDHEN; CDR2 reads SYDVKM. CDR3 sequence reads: CASSFNGGIYEQYF. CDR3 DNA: TGTGCCAGCAGTTTCAATGGCGGGATTTACGAGCAGTACTTC.

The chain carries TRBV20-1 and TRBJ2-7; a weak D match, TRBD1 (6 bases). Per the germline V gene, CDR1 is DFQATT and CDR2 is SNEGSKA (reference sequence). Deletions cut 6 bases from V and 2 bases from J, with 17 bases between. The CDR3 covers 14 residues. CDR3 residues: CSAPWTVHPYEQYF. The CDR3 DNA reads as TGCAGTGCGCCCTGGACAGTGCATCCCTACGAGCAGTACTTC.

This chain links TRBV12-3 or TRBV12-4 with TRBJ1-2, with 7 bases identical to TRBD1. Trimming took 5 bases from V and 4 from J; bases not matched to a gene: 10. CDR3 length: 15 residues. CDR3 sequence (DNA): TGTGCCAGCAGTGAACAGGGGTTTCCCCCCTATGGCTACACCTTC. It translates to CASSEQGFPPYGYTF.

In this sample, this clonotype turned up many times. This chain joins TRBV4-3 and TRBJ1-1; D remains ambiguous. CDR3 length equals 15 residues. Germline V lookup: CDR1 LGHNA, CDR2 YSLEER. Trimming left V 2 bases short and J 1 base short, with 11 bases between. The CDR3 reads CASSQYTSTNTEAFF. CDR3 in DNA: TGCGCCAGCAGCCAATACACCTCTACGAACACTGAAGCTTTCTTT.

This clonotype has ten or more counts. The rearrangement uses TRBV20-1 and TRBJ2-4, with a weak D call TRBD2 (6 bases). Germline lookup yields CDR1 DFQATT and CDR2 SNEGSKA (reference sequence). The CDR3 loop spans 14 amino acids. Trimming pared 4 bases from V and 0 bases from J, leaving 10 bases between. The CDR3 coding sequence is TGCAGTGCTACTAGCGCTTCAGCCAAAAACATTCAGTACTTC. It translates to CSATSASAKNIQYF.

The CDR3 region is CSAMGQRGLGEQYF. DNA for the CDR3: TGCAGTGCTATGGGGCAGCGGGGGCTTGGAGAGCAGTACTTC. This rearrangement joins TRBV20-1 to TRBJ2-7; 8 bases fit TRBD2. Germline V gene lookup returns CDR1 DFQATT and CDR2 SNEGSKA (reference sequence). V gave up 4 bases and J gave up 7 bases; unmatched junction bases: 12. The CDR3 is 14 residues long.

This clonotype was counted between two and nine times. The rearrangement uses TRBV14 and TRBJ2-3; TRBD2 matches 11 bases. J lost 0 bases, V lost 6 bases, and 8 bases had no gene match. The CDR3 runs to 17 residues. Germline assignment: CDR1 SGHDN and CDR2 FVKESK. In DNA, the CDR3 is TGTGCCAGCAGAGGACTAGCGGGCCGCCCTAGCACAGATACGCAGTATTTT. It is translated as CASRGLAGRPSTDTQYF.

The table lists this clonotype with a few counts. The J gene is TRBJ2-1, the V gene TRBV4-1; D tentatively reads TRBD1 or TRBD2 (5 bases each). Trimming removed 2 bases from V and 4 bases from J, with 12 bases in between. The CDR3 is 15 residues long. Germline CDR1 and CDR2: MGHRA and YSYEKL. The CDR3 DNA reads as TGCGCCAGCAGCCAAATGAAGGGGACGTACAATGAGCAGTTCTTC. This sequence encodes CASSQMKGTYNEQFF.

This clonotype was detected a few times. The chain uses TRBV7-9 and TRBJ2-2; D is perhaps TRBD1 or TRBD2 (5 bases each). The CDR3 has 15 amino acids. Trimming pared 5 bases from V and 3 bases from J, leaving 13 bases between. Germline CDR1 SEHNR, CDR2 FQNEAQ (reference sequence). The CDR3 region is CASSPPEGHTGELFF. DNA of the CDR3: TGTGCCAGCAGCCCCCCCGAGGGGCACACCGGGGAGCTGTTTTTT.